This section outlines one T cell receptor (beta chain) sequence together with its context. What antigen it recognizes has not been identified. No quality values exist for individual bases; no much larger clone is one base distant. This sample was taken from a study of blood T cell repertoires in COVID-19 (dated by TCRdb to 2020 to 2022). Concerning the study at large: The collaborator samples originated in the United States, Italy and Spain and spanned the acute and convalescent phases of COVID-19. The prospective study material was composed of cDNA or gDNA derived from T cells, B-cell-depleted T cells, or PBMCs. The dataset comprised deeply sampled blood TCRbeta repertoires from subjects exposed to, actively infected with, or recovered from COVID-19. The repertoires were released in a freely available public database meant as a resource for research on the immune response to SARS-CoV-2. The samples were drawn from the first 160 participants of the ongoing ImmuneRACE study and from more than 1,000 subjects provided by 6 global collaborators. Sample metadata almost always included a de-identified subject ID, COVID-19 status, age in years and sex. Where available, HLA class I and class II types were taken from metadata supplied by the sample provider and were not determined by assay-based typing.

Participants in the prospective study were aged about 18 to 90 years, lived in some 24 United States geographic areas, and enrolled through a virtual design. In the prospective study, cohorts were assigned on the basis of participant-reported clinical history obtained from a screening survey and a study questionnaire. For ImmuneRACE Cohort 3, a participant was defined as recovered based on two consecutive negative NP/OP PCR tests, clearance by a healthcare professional, or resolution of symptoms. In the prospective study, mobile phlebotomists collected whole blood, serum and a nasopharyngeal or oropharyngeal swab from each participant. Participants in the prospective study had the option to provide additional blood draws and questionnaires over a roughly 2-month period. Before DNA extraction, prospective study blood samples were shipped either frozen or at room temperature. Overall results and qualifications from the work: How much clinical and demographic metadata was included differed by source and by participant, and the metadata was provided uncurated.

TCRbeta CDR3 regions were amplified from genomic DNA using the immunoSEQ Assay, a bias-controlled multiplex PCR. The authors processed their data as follows. Nucleated cell counts per sample were estimated from amplification of reference gene primers within the assay. To quantify the absolute abundance of each unique TCRbeta CDR3 rearrangement, sequence reads were collapsed and filtered. For each sample, productive Simpson clonality was calculated by taking the square root of Simpson's diversity index across productive rearrangements. The immuneACCESS repertoire file appears here via TCRdb, limited to in-frame rearrangements. These files lack a portion of the clones; in checked studies, under half of the deficit traces to unresolved V genes, and the cause of the others is not known. The DNA was the basis for D and trimming; V, J and clone size are from that table. This sample has roughly 280,000 clones in its table, and around 92% of those were observed once. The top ten constitute approximately 2% of the sample.

CDR1 and CDR2, per the germline V gene (reference sequence), are LNHNV and YYDKDF. The CDR3, from cysteine to phenylalanine, totals 14 residues. Here the CDR3 DNA is all that survives: 42 bases in frame from base 1. Trimming removed 5 bases from V and 6 bases from J; the gene matches leave 9 bases unexplained. Sequencing was carried out using PBMCs or T cells enriched from blood (not recorded which). The sequence derives from a woman in her sixties who had recovered from COVID-19. The V gene is TRBV15 and the J gene is TRBJ2-7; 8 bases in the middle match TRBD1. The CDR3: CATSPQGGPSEQYF. Here is the DNA: TGTGCCACCAGCCCACAGGGGGGTCCGTCCGAGCAGTACTTC.